This note documents a single T cell receptor (beta chain) sequence. Its antigen is currently unknown. This sample is part of a study of T cell responses to AZD1222 COVID-19 vaccine. Timing groups of about 4 and about 12 weeks for second doses were pooled. Using immunoSEQ multiplex PCR, the repertoire was profiled, and TCRdb retains in-frame clones only, with some absent. The table includes fewer than 120,000 clones, approximately 90% detected once. General study findings and limits: Donor demographics were predominantly white British with a female majority; clonal diversity may be underestimated.

The V end lost 5 bases, the J end lost 5 bases, and 9 bases lay between the germline ends. Germline CDR1 and CDR2: DFQATT and SNEGSKA (reference sequence). The CDR3 has 11 amino acids. The chain is built from TRBV20-1 and TRBJ2-5; D is unclear. The TCR was taken from an adult who received the AZD1222 COVID-19 vaccine. This specimen was peripheral blood, taken 28 days after the second AZD1222 dose. DNA for the CDR3: TGCAGTGCTTCTCTTCGGGAGACCCAGTACTTC. Its translation: CSASLRETQYF.